This T cell receptor beta chain was retrieved from a study of neurological immune-mediated disorders. General observations from the study: Multiple sclerosis patients had less TCR clonal expansion than even healthy controls, unlike HTLV-1-associated myelopathy.

CDR1 SEHNR and CDR2 FQNEAQ come from the germline V gene (reference sequence). The CDR3 is made up of 12 amino acids. Trimming cost V 5 bases and J 3 bases; bases outside gene matches: 1. MiXCR, applied by TCRdb to the 5' RACE reads, yields one record per CDR3 protein. The sample has over 25,000 distinct CDR3 sequences, about 1.4% seen once; the top ten hold around a tenth. This clonotype was seen ten or more times. The antigen remains unidentified. The sequencing input was PBMCs. The V call is TRBV7-9, the J call TRBJ2-7; TRBD1 aligns across 7 bases. This receptor was identified in a woman aged 30 to 39 with multiple sclerosis. The CDR3 reads CASSGDSYEQYF. CDR3 bases: TGTGCCAGCAGCGGGGACAGCTACGAGCAGTACTTC.